What follows are 14 T cell receptor beta chains derived from one specimen sequenced in a study of blood T cell repertoires in COVID-19. Sequencing was performed with immunoSEQ multiplex PCR; in TCRdb, only in-frame clones are kept and a portion is missing. The profile shows hundreds of thousands of clones, around 84% of them singletons. Sequenced sample: PBMCs or T cells enriched from blood (not recorded which). These receptors all stem from a man aged 30-40 years with acute COVID-19.

V is TRBV19 and J is TRBJ1-6, with 7 bases identical to TRBD1. Germline V lookup: CDR1 LNHDA, CDR2 SQIVND (reference sequence). V was pared by 7 bases and J by 9 bases, with 12 bases of the junction left unmatched. The CDR3 loop spans 15 amino acids. The CDR3 region has the DNA TGTGCCAGTACCCTCGCCGGGACAGTGGGTTCACCCCTCCACTTT. This sequence encodes CASTLAGTVGSPLHF.

This rearrangement joins TRBV5-1 to TRBJ2-1, with D tentatively TRBD2 (6 bases). The V gene lost 0 bases and the J gene lost 8 bases, with 9 bases spanning the gap. This CDR3 is built from 13 residues. Germline values: CDR1 SGHRS, CDR2 YFSETQ. The CDR3 coding sequence is TGCGCCAGCAGCTTGGGGTGGAGGGATGAGCAGTTCTTC. Protein: CASSLGWRDEQFF.

The rearrangement joins TRBV2 to TRBJ2-1, with 14 bases fitting TRBD2. V lost 8 bases and J lost 7; bases outside the gene matches: 10. Germline values: CDR1 SNHLY, CDR2 FYNNEI. This CDR3 region has 16 residues. This CDR3 is CASAGTSGSLRNEQFF. DNA for the CDR3: TGTGCCAGCGCGGGGACTAGCGGGAGTCTTAGGAATGAGCAGTTCTTC. Filled out from reference TRBV2 and TRBJ2-1, the complete variable domain reads EPEVTQTPSHQVTQMGQEVILRCVPISNHLYFYWYRQILGQKVEFLVSFYNNEISEKSEIFDDQFSVERPDGSNFTLKIRSTKLEDSAMYFCASAGTSGSLRNEQFFGPGTRLTVL.

The chain joins TRBV18 to TRBJ1-4, with D possibly TRBD1 on 6 matching bases. This CDR3 has 17 residues. Germline loops: CDR1 KGHSH, CDR2 LQKENI. V was cut by 2 bases and J by 4 bases, with 17 bases left in between. This CDR3 is CASSPTNRDKDNEKLFF. The CDR3, as DNA: TGTGCCAGCTCACCAACAAACAGGGATAAAGATAATGAAAAACTGTTTTTT.

This rearrangement joins TRBV27 to TRBJ1-2, with unresolved D. V was cut by 4 bases and J by 8 bases, with 17 bases left in between. Germline V CDR1 and CDR2: MNHEY, SMNVEV (reference sequence). The CDR3 runs 14 residues. In nucleotides, the CDR3 is TGTGCCAGCAGTTCCCCTCCGGGAACGGGGGGCTACACCTTC. Its protein is CASSSPPGTGGYTF.

This clone was detected only a few times. The chain has TRBV5-1 and TRBJ1-5; 7 bases fit TRBD1. The germline V gene encodes CDR1 SGHRS and CDR2 YFSETQ. With 4 bases clipped from V and 7 bases from J, the junction kept 8 bases outside the gene matches. The length of the CDR3 is 14 residues. CDR3 in amino acids: CASSPDRVEQPQHF. For the CDR3, the DNA is TGCGCCAGCAGCCCTGACAGGGTGGAACAGCCCCAGCATTTT.

The chain is built from TRBV2 and TRBJ2-1; the match to TRBD2 covers 13 bases. CDR1 and CDR2 from the germline V gene are SNHLY and FYNNEI. The CDR3 is made up of 14 amino acids. V was clipped by 7 bases and J by 9 bases; unmatched bases: 6. The CDR3 protein is CASTVLAGGGEQFF. DNA for the CDR3: TGTGCCAGCACAGTACTAGCGGGGGGGGGTGAGCAGTTCTTC.

V usage is TRBV6-5 and J usage is TRBJ2-7; D may be TRBD1 (6 bases). The CDR3 contains 14 residues. The V gene's germline CDR1 is MNHEY and CDR2 SVGAGI. The CDR3 here is CASSDSTGPYEQYV. The CDR3 DNA reads TGTGCCAGCAGTGACTCGACAGGACCCTACGAGCAGTACGTC.

The rearrangement joins TRBV10-3 to TRBJ1-2; perhaps TRBD1 as D (6 bases). The CDR3 loop spans 13 amino acids. Germline V gene sequence: CDR1 ENHRY, CDR2 SYGVKD. Trimming stripped 4 bases from V and 8 bases from J, with 14 bases between. DNA of the CDR3: TGTGCCATCAGTGGGAACAGGGAAGAAGGCTACACCTTC. Translating gives CAISGNREEGYTF.

This rearrangement joins TRBV6-5 to TRBJ1-5; TRBD1 agrees at 7 bases. Germline CDR1 is MNHEY and CDR2 is SVGAGI. V lost 8 bases and J lost 4; bases outside the gene matches: 8. This CDR3 has 14 amino acids. The CDR3 is CASLDRYDNQPQHF. The CDR3 nucleotides read TGTGCCAGCCTGGACAGGTACGATAATCAGCCCCAGCATTTT.

The chain uses TRBV4-1 and TRBJ1-6; a weak D match, TRBD1 (5 bases). The CDR3 has 18 residues. The germline V and J ends were trimmed by 4 bases and 0 bases, with 16 bases remaining between them. Germline CDR1 MGHRA, CDR2 YSYEKL. This CDR3 is CASSLSGADSSYNSPLHF. CDR3 nucleotides: TGCGCCAGCAGCCTCAGCGGGGCAGACAGCTCCTATAATTCACCCCTCCACTTT.

The chain employs TRBV7-2 and TRBJ1-5; D gene unclear. The V and J ends lost 2 bases and 4 bases respectively, with 15 bases between them. The CDR3 is 16 amino acids. CDR1 and CDR2 from the germline V gene are SGHTA and FQGNSA. The CDR3 DNA reads as TGTGCCAGCAGCTTATTAGGGCAACGAGGGAATCAGCCCCAGCATTTT. Translating it yields CASSLLGQRGNQPQHF.

The rearrangement links TRBV18 to TRBJ1-1; the match to TRBD1 covers 7 bases. Germline assignment: CDR1 KGHSH and CDR2 LQKENI. V trimming: 5 bases; J trimming: 3 bases; junction bases outside the gene matches: 6. CDR3 length equals 14 residues. In nucleotides, the CDR3 is TGTGCCAGCTCAGTGACAGGGAGAGACACTGAAGCTTTCTTT. This translates into CASSVTGRDTEAFF. Combining the CDR3 with reference TRBV18 and TRBJ1-1 gives the whole variable domain NAGVMQNPRHLVRRRGQEARLRCSPMKGHSHVYWYRQLPEEGLKFMVYLQKENIIDESGMPKERFSAEFPKEGPSILRIQQVVRGDSAAYFCASSVTGRDTEAFFGQGTRLTVV.

The rearrangement uses TRBV28 and TRBJ2-7; 12 bases match TRBD1. Trimming at V came to 7 bases and at J to 7 bases, leaving 8 bases not matched to a gene. CDR3 length: 14 residues. In germline, CDR1 is MDHEN, CDR2 SYDVKM. CDR3 residues: CASTRGQGAMEQYV. The CDR3 DNA reads TGTGCCAGCACAAGGGGACAGGGGGCGATGGAGCAGTACGTC.